This T cell receptor beta chain originates from a study of blood T cell repertoires in COVID-19. About the research overall: Samples came from the United States, Italy and Spain, spanning acute and convalescent COVID-19. T cells, B-cell-depleted T cells, or PBMCs provided the cDNA or gDNA that served as material.

The CDR3 runs 17 residues. The ends lost 6 bases at V and 5 bases at J; junction bases unmatched: 9. Germline CDR1 is LNHDA and CDR2 is SQIVND (reference sequence). Original handling: The assay estimated nucleated cells by amplifying reference gene primers. Sequencing used immunoSEQ multiplex PCR; TCRdb keeps in-frame clones, though not all of them. The V and J calls and the clone size are those of that table, but D and trimming were determined from the DNA. The table includes around 140,000 clones, about four fifths detected once. The sequence was collected from a man aged 55 to 70 with acute or convalescent COVID-19. This chain joins TRBV19 and TRBJ2-5; TRBD2 matches 16 bases. Sequences were obtained from peripheral blood. CDR3 DNA: TGTGCCAGTAGCCTGGGACTAGCGGGGGGGCGCGGGGAGACCCAGTACTTC. This codes for CASSLGLAGGRGETQYF. The whole variable domain, filled in from reference TRBV19 and TRBJ2-5, reads DGGITQSPKYLFRKEGQNVTLSCEQNLNHDAMYWYRQDPGQGLRLIYYSQIVNDFQKGDIAEGYSVSREKKESFPLTVTSAQKNPTAFYLCASSLGLAGGRGETQYFGPGTRLLVL.